Each of the 9 T cell receptor beta chains below was sequenced from the same sample in a study of shared clonotypes between healthy human individuals (dated by TCRdb to the early 2020s). Libraries were prepared through the immunoSEQ multiplex PCR assay. TCRdb limited this immuneACCESS table to in-frame rearrangements with V and J called. A share of clones is missing; checked studies link under half to unresolved V genes, and the rest is unexplained. Within this sample are about 2.4 million clones, with around 94% of them counted one time only. The biggest ten clones account for 0.11% to 0.15% of the sample. The sequenced material came from naive CD4+ T cells sorted from blood. Taken with the paper, the label for cell subset or site translates to: CD45RA+ positively selected. The receptors derive from a young man in good health.

The chain links TRBV11-2 to TRBJ1-2; D ambiguous. CDR3 length: 14 residues. V gave up 3 bases and J gave up 4 bases, with 12 bases separating them. Germline V gene data show CDR1 as SGHAT and CDR2 as FQNNGV. The CDR3: CASSLAFSGYGYTF. CDR3 nucleotides: TGTGCCAGCAGCTTGGCATTCTCCGGCTATGGCTACACCTTC. The whole variable domain, remainder taken from reference TRBV11-2 and TRBJ1-2, is EAGVAQSPRYKIIEKRQSVAFWCNPISGHATLYWYQQILGQGPKLLIQFQNNGVVDDSQLPKDRFSAERLKGVDSTLKIQPAKLEDSAVYLCASSLAFSGYGYTFGSGTRLTVV.

This clone was seen once. This specimen includes other DNA sequences encoding the same CDR3. The rearrangement joins TRBV29-1 to TRBJ2-3, with a weak D call TRBD2 (5 bases). The CDR3 contains 12 residues. Germline CDR1 and CDR2: SQVTM and ANQGSEA. Trimming took off 4 bases at V and 1 base at J, with 6 bases between the two ends. The CDR3 region has the DNA TGCAGCGTTGGTAGCGGCACAGATACGCAGTATTTT. Protein: CSVGSGTDTQYF.

The chain couples TRBV10-1 to TRBJ2-1; TRBD1 agrees at 9 bases. Germline-derived CDR1 and CDR2 are WNHNN and SYGVQD (reference sequence). Losses at the gene ends were 2 bases for V and 8 bases for J; bases not matched to a gene: 4. The CDR3 has 14 amino acids. Here the CDR3 reads CASSEGQGLHEQFF. The DNA of the CDR3 is TGCGCCAGCAGTGAGGGACAGGGGTTGCATGAGCAGTTCTTC.

The chain joins TRBV19 to TRBJ2-3, with 7 bases identical to TRBD1. V was pared by 5 bases and J by 1 base, with 3 bases of the junction left unmatched. Germline lookup yields CDR1 LNHDA and CDR2 SQIVND (reference sequence). The CDR3 has 14 residues. This chain's CDR3 is CASSQGTGTDTQYF. The CDR3 DNA reads as TGTGCCAGTAGTCAAGGGACAGGCACAGATACGCAGTATTTT. The full variable domain, rest sourced from reference TRBV19 and TRBJ2-3, is DGGITQSPKYLFRKEGQNVTLSCEQNLNHDAMYWYRQDPGQGLRLIYYSQIVNDFQKGDIAEGYSVSREKKESFPLTVTSAQKNPTAFYLCASSQGTGTDTQYFGPGTRLTVL.

The chain joins TRBV7-9 to TRBJ1-1; maybe TRBD1 (6 bases). The CDR3 extends over 13 amino acids. V was pared by 2 bases and J by 7 bases, with 11 bases between. CDR1 SEHNR and CDR2 FQNEAQ come from the germline V gene (reference sequence). The CDR3 loop is CASSLRGGGEAFF. CDR3 nucleotides: TGTGCCAGCAGCTTAAGAGGGGGAGGTGAAGCTTTCTTT.

The chain uses TRBV10-3 and TRBJ2-7; D is uncertain. V was clipped by 7 bases and J by 3 bases, with 13 bases between them. This CDR3 region has 13 residues. From germline, CDR1 is ENHRY and CDR2 SYGVKD. CDR3 DNA: TGTGCCATCACCCCCAGCTTAGGCTACGAGCAGTACTTC. This gives the protein CAITPSLGYEQYF.

Details on this clone: The sample contains more than one DNA sequence encoding this CDR3. V usage is TRBV2 and J usage is TRBJ1-6, with 10 bases lining up with TRBD1. Germline V CDR1 and CDR2: SNHLY, FYNNEI. J lost 7 bases, V lost 6 bases, and 3 bases had no gene match. The CDR3 has 14 residues. CDR3 amino acids: CASSGQGGNSPLHF. The CDR3 nucleotides are TGTGCCAGCAGCGGACAGGGGGGGAATTCACCCCTCCACTTT.

The CDR3 region has the DNA TGTGCCAGCAGCCAGTCAGTGTACCAAGAGACCCAGTACTTC. Translating gives CASSQSVYQETQYF. This chain joins TRBV7-2 and TRBJ2-5; D is ambiguous. The V end lost 5 bases, the J end lost 0 bases, and 10 bases lay between the germline ends. Germline CDR1 SGHTA, CDR2 FQGNSA. CDR3 length: 14 amino acids.

The chain carries TRBV5-1 and TRBJ2-3; no clear D. Trimming shortened V by 4 bases and J by 2 bases, and 14 bases separated the two germline ends. CDR1 is SGHRS, CDR2 YFSETQ, per germline. This CDR3 region has 15 residues. CDR3 sequence reads: CASSAWTPPTDTQYF. DNA of the CDR3: TGCGCCAGCAGCGCCTGGACGCCCCCCACAGATACGCAGTATTTT.